This TCR beta chain came from a study of OX40 agonist ivuxolimab in advanced cancers. Study details: Ivuxolimab, an agonistic anti-OX40 (CD134) antibody, was given to patients.

The CDR3 contains 17 residues. Trimming took 2 bases from V and 2 from J, leaving 19 bases between them. Per the germline V gene, CDR1 is SQVTM and CDR2 is ANQGSEA. Study-wide results and caveats: Low normalized T-cell clonal expansion also characterized some of the nonresponders.

Profiling relied on immunoSEQ multiplex PCR, and the TCRdb table lists in-frame clones only, not all of them. In the table there are approximately 25,000 clones, 65% to 80% of which are singletons. There are a few counts of this clone. What it binds is not known. The rearrangement joins TRBV29-1 to TRBJ1-5, with D maybe TRBD1 (5 bases). The source of this sequence is an adult with an advanced solid tumor such as melanoma, head and neck, liver or kidney cancer. Sample: CD4+ or CD8+ T cells sorted from blood, taken in a trial of the OX40 agonist ivuxolimab. As DNA, the CDR3 is TGCAGCGTTGAATTAGTAGGGGCCGGTGGGGGCAATCAGCCCCAGCATTTT. Translating gives CSVELVGAGGGNQPQHF.